This TCR beta chain was identified in a study of STAT5B mutations in CD4+ large granular lymphocyte leukemia. Study overall: Among healthy controls, a particular HLA allele went with more CDR3 'QG' motifs.

There are 15 residues in the CDR3. V dropped 2 bases and J dropped 7; count of bases not matched to a gene: 9. The germline V gene has CDR1 SNHLY and CDR2 FYNNEI. Turning to this clone: The antigen is undetermined.

Study-wide results and limits: TRBV06-family usage was enriched in top patient clones (8/27) versus controls (2/35). Higher CD4+ than CD8+ T-LGLL clonality might reflect small sample size.

The survey-level immunoSEQ assay was used. Only in-frame clones appear in the TCRdb table, and some are missing; sequencing was by immunoSEQ multiplex PCR. The table records 21,000 or so clones, about 80% of them present only once. This receptor was obtained from a human donor in good health. The specimen sequenced was CD4+ T cells from blood buffy coats. The chain couples TRBV2 to TRBJ1-2; 8 nucleotides match TRBD1. CDR3 sequence (DNA): TGTGCCAGCAGTGAAAGGAGACAGGGGACTAGTGGCTACACCTTC. Amino acid sequence: CASSERRQGTSGYTF.